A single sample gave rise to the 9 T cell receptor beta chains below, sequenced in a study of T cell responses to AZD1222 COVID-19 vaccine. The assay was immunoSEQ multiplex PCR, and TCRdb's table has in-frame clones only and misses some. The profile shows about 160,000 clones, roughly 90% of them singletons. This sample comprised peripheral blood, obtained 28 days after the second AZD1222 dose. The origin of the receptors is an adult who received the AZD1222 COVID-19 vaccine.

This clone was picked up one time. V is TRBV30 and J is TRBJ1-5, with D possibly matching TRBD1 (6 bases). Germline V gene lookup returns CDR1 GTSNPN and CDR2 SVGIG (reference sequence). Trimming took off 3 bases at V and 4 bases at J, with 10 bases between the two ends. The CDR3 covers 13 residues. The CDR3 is CAWSPQGNQPQHF. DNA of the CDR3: TGTGCCTGGAGCCCACAGGGAAATCAGCCCCAGCATTTT.

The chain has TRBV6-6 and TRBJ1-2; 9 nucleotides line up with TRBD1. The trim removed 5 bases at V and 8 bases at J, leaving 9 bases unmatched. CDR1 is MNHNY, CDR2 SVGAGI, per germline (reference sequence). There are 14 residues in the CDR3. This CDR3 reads CASSGGDRVGGYTF. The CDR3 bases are TGTGCCAGCAGTGGCGGGGACAGGGTAGGCGGCTACACCTTC.

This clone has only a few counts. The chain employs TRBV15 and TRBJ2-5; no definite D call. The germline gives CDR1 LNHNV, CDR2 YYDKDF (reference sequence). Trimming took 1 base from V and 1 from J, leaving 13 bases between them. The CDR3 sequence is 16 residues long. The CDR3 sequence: CATSRAHTRSQETQYF. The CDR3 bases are TGTGCCACCAGCAGAGCCCATACACGGTCCCAAGAGACCCAGTACTTC. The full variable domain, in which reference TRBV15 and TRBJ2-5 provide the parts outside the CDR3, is DAMVIQNPRYQVTQFGKPVTLSCSQTLNHNVMYWYQQKSSQAPKLLFHYYDKDFNNEADTPDNFQSRRPNTSFCFLDIRSPGLGDTAMYLCATSRAHTRSQETQYFGPGTRLLVL.

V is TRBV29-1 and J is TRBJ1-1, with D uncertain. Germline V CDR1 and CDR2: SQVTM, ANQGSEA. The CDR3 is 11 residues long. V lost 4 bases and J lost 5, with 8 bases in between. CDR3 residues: CSVAPLTEAFF. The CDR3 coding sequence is TGCAGCGTTGCGCCGTTAACTGAAGCTTTCTTT.

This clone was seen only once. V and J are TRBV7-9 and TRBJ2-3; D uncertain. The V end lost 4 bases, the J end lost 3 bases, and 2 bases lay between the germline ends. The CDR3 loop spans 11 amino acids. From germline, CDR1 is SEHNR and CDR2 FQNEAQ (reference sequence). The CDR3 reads CASSSTDTQYF. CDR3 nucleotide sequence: TGTGCCAGCAGCTCAACAGATACGCAGTATTTT.

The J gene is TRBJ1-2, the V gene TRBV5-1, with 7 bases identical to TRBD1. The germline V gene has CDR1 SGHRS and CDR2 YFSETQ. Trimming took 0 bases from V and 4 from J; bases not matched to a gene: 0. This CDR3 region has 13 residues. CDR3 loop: CASSLEGAYGYTF. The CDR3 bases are TGCGCCAGCAGCTTGGAGGGGGCCTATGGCTACACCTTC.

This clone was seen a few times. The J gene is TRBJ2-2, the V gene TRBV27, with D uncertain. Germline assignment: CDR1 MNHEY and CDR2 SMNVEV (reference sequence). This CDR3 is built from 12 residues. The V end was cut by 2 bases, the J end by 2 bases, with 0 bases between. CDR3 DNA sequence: TGTGCCAGCAGTTTAAACACCGGGGAGCTGTTTTTT. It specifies CASSLNTGELFF.

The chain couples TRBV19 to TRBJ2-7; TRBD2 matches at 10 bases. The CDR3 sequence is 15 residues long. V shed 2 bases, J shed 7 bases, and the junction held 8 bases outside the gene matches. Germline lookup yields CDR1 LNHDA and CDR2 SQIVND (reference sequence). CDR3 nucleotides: TGTGCCAGTAGTATAAGGCTAGCGGGGGTAAAGGAGCAGTACTTC. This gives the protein CASSIRLAGVKEQYF.

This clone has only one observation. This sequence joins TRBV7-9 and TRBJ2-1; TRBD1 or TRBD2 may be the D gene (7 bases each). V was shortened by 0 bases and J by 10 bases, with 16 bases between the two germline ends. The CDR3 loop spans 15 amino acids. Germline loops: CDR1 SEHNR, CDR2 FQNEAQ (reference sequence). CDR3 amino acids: CASSLARGGGAEQFF. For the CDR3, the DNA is TGTGCCAGCAGCTTAGCGCGGGGAGGGGGCGCGGAGCAGTTCTTC.